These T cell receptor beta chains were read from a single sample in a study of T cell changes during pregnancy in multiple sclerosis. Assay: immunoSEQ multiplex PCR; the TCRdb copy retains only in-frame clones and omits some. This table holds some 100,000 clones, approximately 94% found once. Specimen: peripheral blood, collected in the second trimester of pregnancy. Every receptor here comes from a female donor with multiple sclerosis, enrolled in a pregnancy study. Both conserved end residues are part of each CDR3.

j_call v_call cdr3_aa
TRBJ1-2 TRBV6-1 CASSEVGGARGYTF
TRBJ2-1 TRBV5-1 CASSFTGTGTYNEQFF
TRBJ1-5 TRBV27 CASSLRGYNRDQPQHF
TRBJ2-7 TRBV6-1 CASSYYEQYF
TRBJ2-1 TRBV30 CAWTPGQGKEYNEQFF
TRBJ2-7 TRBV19 CASSTLAGGRSYEQYF
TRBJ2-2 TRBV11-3 CASSLDLSGELFF
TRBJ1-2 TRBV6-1 CASSEGMADRLGYTF
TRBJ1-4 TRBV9 CASSAKPGTGGRKEKLFF
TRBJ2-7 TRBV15 CATSSLRGPYEQYF
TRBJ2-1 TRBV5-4 CASSLLRQGLYNEQFF